This paragraph covers one T cell receptor beta chain sequence. Trimming at V came to 2 bases and at J to 2 bases, leaving 0 bases not matched to a gene. The CDR3 is 14 amino acids. In germline, CDR1 is GTSNPN, CDR2 SVGIG (reference sequence). The data were obtained in a study of cytomegalovirus exposure and HLA in healthy donors. With 60 Vbeta and 13 Jbeta primers, the PCR was carried out. Clones were read by immunoSEQ multiplex PCR, and TCRdb kept only the in-frame ones, dropping some. The sample carries 150,000 or so clones, 78% recorded once. The clonotype comes from a woman in her forties or fifties in good health and CMV-seropositive. The chain has TRBV30 and TRBJ2-6; 7 bases agree with TRBD1. Specimen: PBMCs. CDR3 nucleotide sequence: TGTGCCTGGAGTCAGGGGGCTGGGGCCAACGTCCTGACTTTC. It codes for CAWSQGAGANVLTF.